This T cell receptor beta chain was identified during a study of shared clonotypes between healthy human individuals (TCRdb year 2020). Concerning the study at large: Two women and three men aged 18 to 49 years were included in the cohort. Different laboratories and diverse techniques were used to prepare libraries and sequence TCR repertoires, to increase sequencing depth and limit assay-specific biases. Per donor, three plates each were used for CD4 naive and CD4 memory, two for CD8 naive, and one for CD8 memory. Blood TCR repertoires of five healthy adults were deeply sequenced to estimate repertoire size and the extent of clonotype sharing between individuals. Between about 0.8 and 8.9 billion PBMCs per donor were obtained by leukapheresis.

Using the deep immunoSEQ assay, TCR CDR3 regions were amplified from genomic DNA by multiplex PCR. For each cell subset, the extracted genomic DNA was distributed evenly across all wells of several immunoSEQ 96-well plates, and each plate served as one replicate. For sorted subsets, about 0.2 ug genomic DNA, equal to tens of thousands of T cell genomes, was loaded into each replicate PCR. Purified libraries were quantified with a Qubit 3.0 fluorometer, sized on a Bioanalyzer 2100, and re-quantified with the KAPA Library Quantification kit. Each immunoSEQ 96-well plate was sequenced on its own single-read 150-cycle Illumina NextSeq 550 flow cell. On the authors' methods: Because the immunoSEQ output included only junctional sequences and no quality scores, the filtering could not be the same as the filtering used for full-length reads. To assign V/J genes and CDR3, sequences were annotated using PyIR, a Python wrapper for IgBLAST v1.9, with IMGT germline references. Reads with weak V/J assignments (E-value above 1e-6), missing CDR3, stop codons, out-of-frame junctions, or ambiguous translated residues were removed. A V3J clonotype was defined by an identical inferred V gene, J gene, and CDR3 amino acid sequence. Percentage overlap between repertoires was calculated by dividing the number of shared unique clonotypes by the size of the smaller repertoire. Repertoire richness was assessed with RTK rarefaction, the Chao1 estimator, and Recon v2.1 estimates of unobserved clonotypes. OLGA was used to compute generation probabilities for all TCRbeta clonotypes that the gDNA method yielded from a few donors. TCRdb limited this immuneACCESS table to in-frame rearrangements with V and J called. A share of clones is missing; checked studies link under half to unresolved V genes, and the rest is unexplained. V and J calls and clone size follow that table, whereas D and trimming were derived from the DNA. The sample data list approximately 1.5 million clones, and 98% of these were observed just once. The ten largest clones capture 0.45% of the sample.

Concerning this clone itself: Its antigen target is currently unknown. The record has no base qualities; no much larger clone is one base away.

Healthy HIV-negative adults with no recently reported acute infections or vaccinations were included as donors. All donors were Caucasian adults living in Nashville, Tennessee, USA. CD4+ T cells were enriched by magnetic negative selection; naive cells were then positively selected on CD45RA, and the negative fraction formed the memory subset. Blood was obtained by leukapheresis, after which PBMCs were separated by Ficoll-Histopaque density gradient centrifugation and cryopreserved in liquid nitrogen vapor phase. Analytical flow cytometry was used to check the purity and quantity of each magnetically sorted T cell population. Genomic DNA was isolated from every sorted fraction and measured by UV absorbance on a Nanodrop 2000c. The paper as a whole reports these results and caveats: Compared with non-shared clonotypes, the clonotypes found in all four sorted-subset donors had higher generation probabilities. Only blood was sampled, and tissue TCR repertoires likely differ from those in blood. Across four donors, about 5.2% of naive CD4, roughly 3.4% of naive CD8, under 2.5% of memory CD4, and 0.3% to 0.45% of memory CD8 clonotypes were shared. Even with the large sequencing depth, rarefaction of the sorted-subset datasets indicated that sequencing was incomplete. Larger estimated clonotype richness was generally found for naive subsets than for memory subsets. Because the study included a small number of donors, the genetic and exposure-history diversity represented was limited. Pairwise subsampling led to the expectation that sequencing depth would affect the degree of clonotype sharing among donors.

Via the germline V gene (reference sequence), CDR1 is SEHNR and CDR2 FQNEAQ. The germline V and J ends show losses of 11 bases and 1 base respectively, and no gene match explains 0 bases of the junction. The CDR3 holds 12 amino acids from the cysteine to the phenylalanine. CDR3 DNA only is kept here, 36 bases in frame from base 1. Recombination linked TRBV7-9 to TRBJ2-2, and 8 bases in between align with TRBD1. Sequenced sample: naive CD4+ T cells sorted from blood. The cell subset or site label corresponds to: CD45RA+ positively selected. This TCR came from a man aged 25 to 40 in good health. CDR3 region: CAGQGNTGELFF. The DNA sequence reads TGTGCCGGACAGGGGAACACCGGGGAGCTGTTTTTT.